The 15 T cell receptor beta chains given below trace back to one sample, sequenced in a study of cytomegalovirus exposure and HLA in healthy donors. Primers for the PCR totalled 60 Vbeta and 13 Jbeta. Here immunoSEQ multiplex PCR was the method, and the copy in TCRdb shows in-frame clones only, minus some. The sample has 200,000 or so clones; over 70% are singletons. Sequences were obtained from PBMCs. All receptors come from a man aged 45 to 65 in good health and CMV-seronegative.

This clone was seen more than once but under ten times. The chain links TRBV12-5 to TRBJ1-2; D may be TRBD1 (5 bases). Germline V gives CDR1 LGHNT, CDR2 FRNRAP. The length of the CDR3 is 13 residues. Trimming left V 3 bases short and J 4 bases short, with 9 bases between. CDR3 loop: CASGFDGGYGYTF. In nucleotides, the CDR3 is TGTGCTAGTGGTTTTGACGGGGGCTATGGCTACACCTTC.

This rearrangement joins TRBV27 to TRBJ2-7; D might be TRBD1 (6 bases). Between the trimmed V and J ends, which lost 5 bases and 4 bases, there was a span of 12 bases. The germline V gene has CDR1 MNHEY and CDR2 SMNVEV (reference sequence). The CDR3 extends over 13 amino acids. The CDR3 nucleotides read TGTGCCAGCAGTAAATGGGGGCTGTACGAGCAGTACTTC. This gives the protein CASSKWGLYEQYF.

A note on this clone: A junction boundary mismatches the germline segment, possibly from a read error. The CDR3 bases are TGTGCTAGTGGTTTGGTACCGGGAAACTACGAGCAGCACTTC. Translation: CASGLVPGNYEQHF. The chain joins TRBV12-5 to TRBJ2-7; tentatively, D is TRBD2 (5 bases). The length of the CDR3 is 14 residues. Germline CDR1 reads LGHNT; CDR2 reads FRNRAP.

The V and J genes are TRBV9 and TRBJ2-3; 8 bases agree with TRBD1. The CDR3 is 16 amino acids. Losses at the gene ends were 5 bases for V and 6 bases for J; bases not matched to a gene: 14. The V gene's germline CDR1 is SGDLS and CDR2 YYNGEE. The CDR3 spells CASSQGARGPGDTQYF. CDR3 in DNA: TGTGCCAGCAGTCAGGGGGCGCGGGGCCCCGGGGATACGCAGTATTTT.

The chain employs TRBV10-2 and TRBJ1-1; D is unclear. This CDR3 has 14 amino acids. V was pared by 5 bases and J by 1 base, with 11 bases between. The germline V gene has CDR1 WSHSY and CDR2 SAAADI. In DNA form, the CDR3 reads TGCGCCAGCAGTCGACTGACCACGAACACTGAAGCTTTCTTT. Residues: CASSRLTTNTEAFF.

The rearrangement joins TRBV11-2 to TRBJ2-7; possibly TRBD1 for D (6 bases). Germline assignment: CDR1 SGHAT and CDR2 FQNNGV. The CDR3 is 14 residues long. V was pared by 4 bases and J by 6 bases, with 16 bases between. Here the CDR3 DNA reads TGTGCCAGCAGCTCCAAGACAGGCCCTGCCGAGCAGTACTTC. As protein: CASSSKTGPAEQYF.

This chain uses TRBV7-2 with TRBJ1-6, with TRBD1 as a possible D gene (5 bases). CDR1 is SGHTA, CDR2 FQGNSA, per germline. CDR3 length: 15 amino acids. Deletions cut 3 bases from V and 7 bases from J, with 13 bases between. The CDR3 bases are TGTGCCAGCAGCTTTATTTCGGGGGAAAATTCACCCCTCCACTTT. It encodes CASSFISGENSPLHF. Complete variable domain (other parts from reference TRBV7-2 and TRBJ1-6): GAGVSQSPSNKVTEKGKDVELRCDPISGHTALYWYRQSLGQGLEFLIYFQGNSAPDKSGLPSDRFSAERTGGSVSTLTIQRTQQEDSAVYLCASSFISGENSPLHFGNGTRLTVT.

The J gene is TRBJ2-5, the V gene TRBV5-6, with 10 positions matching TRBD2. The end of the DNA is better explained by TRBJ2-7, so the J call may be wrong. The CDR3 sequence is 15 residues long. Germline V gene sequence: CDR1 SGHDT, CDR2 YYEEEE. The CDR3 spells CASSLGSGGAYEQYF. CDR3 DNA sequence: TGTGCCAGCAGCTTGGGCAGCGGGGGGGCCTACGAGCAGTACTTC.

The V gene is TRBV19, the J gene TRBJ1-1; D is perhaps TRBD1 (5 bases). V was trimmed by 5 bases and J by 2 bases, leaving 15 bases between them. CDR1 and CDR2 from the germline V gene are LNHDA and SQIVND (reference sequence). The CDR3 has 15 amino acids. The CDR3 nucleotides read TGTGCCAGTAGTCCAACTGGCAGGGCTAACACTGAAGCTTTCTTT. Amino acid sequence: CASSPTGRANTEAFF.

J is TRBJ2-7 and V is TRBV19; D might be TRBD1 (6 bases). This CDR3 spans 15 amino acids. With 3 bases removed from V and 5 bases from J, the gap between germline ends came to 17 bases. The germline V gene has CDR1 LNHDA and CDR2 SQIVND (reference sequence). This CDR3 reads CASSIGTTRRDEQYF. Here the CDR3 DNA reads TGTGCCAGTAGTATTGGGACAACCCGCCGGGACGAGCAGTACTTC.

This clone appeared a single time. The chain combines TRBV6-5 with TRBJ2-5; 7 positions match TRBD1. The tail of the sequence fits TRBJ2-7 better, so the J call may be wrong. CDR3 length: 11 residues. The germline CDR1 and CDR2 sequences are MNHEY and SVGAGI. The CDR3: CASRDSYEQYF. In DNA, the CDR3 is TGTGCCAGCCGGGACAGCTACGAGCAGTACTTC.

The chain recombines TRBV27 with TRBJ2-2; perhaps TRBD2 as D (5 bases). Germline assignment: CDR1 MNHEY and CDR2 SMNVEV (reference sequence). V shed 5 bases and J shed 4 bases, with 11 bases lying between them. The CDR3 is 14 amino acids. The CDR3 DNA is TGTGCCAGCAGTCTCTTCACTAGCACCGGGGAGCTGTTTTTT. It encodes CASSLFTSTGELFF.

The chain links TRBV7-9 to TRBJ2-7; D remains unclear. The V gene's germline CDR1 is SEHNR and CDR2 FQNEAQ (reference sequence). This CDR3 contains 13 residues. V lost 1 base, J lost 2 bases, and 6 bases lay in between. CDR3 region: CASSLGATYEQYF. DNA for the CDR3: TGTGCCAGCAGCTTAGGGGCTACCTACGAGCAGTACTTC.

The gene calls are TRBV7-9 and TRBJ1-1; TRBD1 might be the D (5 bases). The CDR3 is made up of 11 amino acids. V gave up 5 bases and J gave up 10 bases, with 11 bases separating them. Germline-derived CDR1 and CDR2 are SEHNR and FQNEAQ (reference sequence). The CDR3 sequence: CASSPQDSAFF. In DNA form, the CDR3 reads TGTGCCAGCAGCCCACAGGATTCAGCTTTCTTT. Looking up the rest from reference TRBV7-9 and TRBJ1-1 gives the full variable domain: DTGVSQNPRHKITKRGQNVTFRCDPISEHNRLYWYRQTLGQGPEFLTYFQNEAQLEKSRLLSDRFSAERPKGSFSTLEIQRTEQGDSAMYLCASSPQDSAFFGQGTRLTVV.

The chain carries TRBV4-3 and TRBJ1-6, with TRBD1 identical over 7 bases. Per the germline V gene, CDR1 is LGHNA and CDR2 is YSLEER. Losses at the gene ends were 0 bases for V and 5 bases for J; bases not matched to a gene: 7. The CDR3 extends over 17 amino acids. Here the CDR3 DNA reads TGCGCCAGCAGCCAAGACACAGGGGATGGGCATAATTCACCCCTCCACTTT. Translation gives CASSQDTGDGHNSPLHF.